This paragraph reports one TCR beta chain. The antigen is unknown. This sample is drawn from a study of identical twins. TCRdb reanalysed the 5' RACE reads using MiXCR and keeps one entry per CDR3 protein. The sample shows 700,000 or so distinct CDR3 sequences, 8.6% of them seen only once. With V trimmed by 6 bases and J by 4 bases, 1 base remained unmatched. The CDR3 loop spans 11 amino acids. CDR1 GTSNPN and CDR2 SVGIG come from the germline V gene (reference sequence). Overall study results and limits: Those out-of-frame alpha sequences shared by twins showed an excess of low generation probability.

The same data also contributed to another study, on yellow fever vaccine responses in identical twins.

The receptor was isolated from a woman between 18 and 30 years old in good health. Sequencing was done on a sample of PBMCs. The J gene is TRBJ2-3, the V gene TRBV30; 7 bases align to TRBD2. In DNA form, the CDR3 reads TGTGCCTGCGCGGGGGCAGATACGCAGTATTTT. Residues: CACAGADTQYF.